These 14 T cell receptor beta chains share one sample of origin, sequenced in a study of Graves' ophthalmopathy and Graves' hyperthyroidism. The sequenced template was RNA, covering the TCR beta CDR3 region. First-round RT-PCR with HTBI primers preceded a second-round multiplex PCR. TCRdb reprocessed the multiplex PCR reads via MiXCR and lists one record per CDR3 protein. The profile shows hundreds of thousands of distinct CDR3 sequences, roughly 21% of them singletons. The material sequenced was peripheral blood. The receptors stem from a young woman with stable Graves' hyperthyroidism.

The rearrangement joins TRBV10-1 to TRBJ1-1; D unclear. V was cut by 10 bases and J by 4 bases, with 16 bases left in between. The CDR3 is 13 residues long. The germline CDR1 and CDR2 sequences are WNHNN and SYGVQD (reference sequence). This chain's CDR3 is CAIRDRESTEAFF. DNA for the CDR3: TGCGCCATCAGAGATAGGGAGAGCACTGAAGCTTTCTTT.

This clonotype was recorded at least ten times. The junction departs from germline at one end; a sequencing error may be responsible. This rearrangement joins TRBV20-1 to TRBJ1-2; no definite D call. The germline V gene encodes CDR1 DFQATT and CDR2 SNEGSKA (reference sequence). The CDR3 is made up of 13 amino acids. The CDR3 DNA reads TGCAGTGCTAGAGGGCCAGCTAACTATGGCTACGCCTTC. Its translation is CSARGPANYGYAF.

Remarks on this clonotype: This likely comes from a read error, as the CDR3 has no conserved phenylalanine or tryptophan at its end. The genes are TRBV28 and TRBJ2-5, with TRBD2 matching 9 bases. CDR1 is MDHEN and CDR2 is SYDVKM in the germline V gene. The CDR3 is made up of 16 amino acids. V lost 0 bases, J lost 0 bases, and 2 bases stayed unmatched. In DNA form, the CDR3 reads TGTGCCAGCAGTTTATGGCTAGCGGGGTACCAAGAGACCCAGTACTCC. Translated, it gives CASSLWLAGYQETQYS.

As concerns this clonotype: Mismatch with germline at one junction end may stem from a read error. The rearrangement uses TRBV2 and TRBJ2-5; D perhaps matches TRBD1 (6 bases). The CDR3 runs to 14 residues. The germline V gene has CDR1 SNHLY and CDR2 FYNNEI. CDR3 region: CASGYRDMEETQYF. In DNA, the CDR3 is TGCGCCAGCGGATACCGGGACATGGAGGAGACCCAGTACTTC.

The rearrangement joins TRBV20-1 to TRBJ2-5; 7 bases align to TRBD2. V shed 0 bases and J 5 bases; nucleotides not matched to a gene: 6. Germline V gene lookup returns CDR1 DFQATT and CDR2 SNEGSKA (reference sequence). This CDR3 comprises 14 residues. Here the CDR3 reads CSARESGAWETQYF. The CDR3 DNA follows: TGCAGTGCTAGAGAGAGCGGGGCCTGGGAGACCCAGTACTTC.

This clonotype was counted at least ten times. The genes are TRBV4-2 and TRBJ2-5, with 13 bases identical to TRBD2. Germline values: CDR1 LGHNA, CDR2 YNFKEQ. Unmatched junction bases numbered 9, after V lost 0 bases and J lost 5 bases. CDR3 length: 18 amino acids. This chain's CDR3 is CASSQDFRLAGGGETQYF. The CDR3 nucleotides read TGTGCCAGCAGCCAAGATTTCCGACTAGCGGGAGGAGGGGAGACCCAGTACTTC.

On this clonotype itself: A read error may produce the germline difference seen at one junction end. The chain combines TRBV12-3 or TRBV12-4 with TRBJ2-7; D is perhaps TRBD1 (5 bases). The CDR3 extends over 13 amino acids. As DNA, the CDR3 is TGTGCCAGCAGGCAGGGCAGTCTCTACGAGCAGTGCTTC. It specifies CASRQGSLYEQCF.

This chain uses TRBV5-1 with TRBJ1-2; a possible D gene is TRBD1 (6 bases). The CDR3 loop spans 14 amino acids. In germline, CDR1 is SGHRS, CDR2 YFSETQ. Trimming shortened V by 0 bases and J by 5 bases, and 11 bases separated the two germline ends. CDR3 sequence (DNA): TGCGCCAGCAGCTTGGCGGGACAAGAGTATGGCTACACCTTC. It translates to CASSLAGQEYGYTF. The full variable domain, rest sourced from reference TRBV5-1 and TRBJ1-2, is KAGVTQTPRYLIKTRGQQVTLSCSPISGHRSVSWYQQTPGQGLQFLFEYFSETQRNKGNFPGRFSGRQFSNSRSEMNVSTLELGDSALYLCASSLAGQEYGYTFGSGTRLTVV.

The count of this clonotype is one. The rearrangement uses TRBV6-1 and TRBJ2-7; TRBD1 is a possible D gene (6 bases). V lost 4 bases, J lost 3 bases, and 13 bases lay in between. Germline loops: CDR1 MNHNS, CDR2 SASEGT. This CDR3 region has 14 residues. The CDR3 here is CASSAQTGGYEQYF. In nucleotides, the CDR3 is TGTGCCAGCAGTGCGCAGACAGGCGGCTACGAGCAGTACTTC.

Ten or more counts support this clonotype. The chain carries TRBV20-1 and TRBJ2-2; tentatively, D is TRBD1 or TRBD2 (5 bases each). CDR1 and CDR2 from the germline V gene are DFQATT and SNEGSKA (reference sequence). The ends were cut back, 6 bases at V and 1 base at J, with 15 bases in the middle. The length of the CDR3 is 15 residues. The CDR3 spells CSARMWGKNTGELFF. In nucleotides, the CDR3 is TGCAGTGCCCGGATGTGGGGGAAGAACACCGGGGAGCTGTTTTTT.

This chain links TRBV15 with TRBJ2-7, with a tentative D call TRBD1 (6 bases). CDR1 and CDR2 (germline): LNHNV, YYDKDF (reference sequence). The germline V and J ends were trimmed by 3 bases and 0 bases, with 15 bases remaining between them. The CDR3 is 16 residues long. The CDR3 bases are TGTGCCACCAGCAGGGGGTTGGGGGCCAGCTCCTACGAGCAGTACTTC. This translates into CATSRGLGASSYEQYF.

This clonotype was seen many times. The chain couples TRBV20-1 to TRBJ2-7; the match to TRBD2 covers 14 bases. CDR3 size: 14 residues. Per germline, CDR1 DFQATT and CDR2 SNEGSKA (reference sequence). Unmatched junction bases numbered 3, after V lost 4 bases and J lost 4 bases. The chain's CDR3 is CSAKRTSGRYEQYF. DNA for the CDR3: TGCAGTGCTAAGCGGACTAGCGGGAGGTACGAGCAGTACTTC.

V gene TRBV27 combines with J gene TRBJ2-7; tentatively, D is TRBD2 (6 bases). The V end was cut by 2 bases, the J end by 6 bases, with 17 bases between. Germline V gene sequence: CDR1 MNHEY, CDR2 SMNVEV (reference sequence). The CDR3 has 15 amino acids. CDR3 region: CASSLRAAGRGEQYF. The CDR3 DNA sequence: TGTGCCAGCAGTTTAAGGGCCGCCGGGCGGGGCGAGCAGTACTTC.

This chain's CDR3 is CASSAQSGGYEQYF. The CDR3 DNA is TGCGCCAGCAGCGCCCAAAGCGGGGGCTACGAGCAGTACTTC. The genes are TRBV4-3 and TRBJ2-7; 8 nucleotides agree with TRBD2. Germline-derived CDR1 and CDR2 are LGHNA and YSLEER. The junction had 6 bases not matched to a gene; V was cut back by 5 bases and J by 3 bases. The CDR3 spans 14 residues.